The following is a TCR beta chain sequence with its context. The CDR3 extends over 15 amino acids. In germline, CDR1 is SGHRS, CDR2 YFSETQ. V was pared by 4 bases and J by 2 bases, with 5 bases of the junction left unmatched. Exclusion of a patient followed from autoimmune disease history or systemic immunosuppression. These data come from a study of OX40 agonist ivuxolimab in advanced cancers. About the study: Dose-escalation patients' cancers were hepatocellular carcinoma, melanoma, renal cell or head and neck cancer.

TCRdb keeps only in-frame clones here, not all; method: immunoSEQ multiplex PCR. The sample holds over 70,000 clones, 86% seen once. This receptor was obtained from an adult with an advanced solid tumor such as melanoma, head and neck, liver or kidney cancer. The sequencing used CD4+ or CD8+ T cells sorted from blood, collected in a trial of the OX40 agonist ivuxolimab. J is TRBJ1-5 and V is TRBV5-1, with 8 bases that match TRBD1. CDR3 residues: CASSPGTGRNQPQHF. The CDR3 DNA reads TGCGCCAGCAGCCCCGGGACAGGTCGCAATCAGCCCCAGCATTTT.